What follows is one T cell receptor (beta chain) and its context. Its ends do not fully match the called genes, so a read error is possible. Primers: 60 Vbeta forward and 13 Jbeta reverse. Clones were read by immunoSEQ multiplex PCR, and TCRdb kept only the in-frame ones, dropping some. Among about 120,000 clones, roughly 9% were seen once, and the ten largest hold around 6%. Donors showed nominal health when sampled, although they likely had unrecorded immune exposures. CDR3 length equals 13 residues. Germline loops: CDR1 LGHNT, CDR2 FRNRAP. This specimen comes from a study of cytomegalovirus exposure and HLA in healthy donors. Study background: Of 398 genotyped donors, more than 70% clustered with self-reported Caucasian donors.

This clonotype was sampled from a woman aged 40 to 50 in good health and CMV-seropositive. The rearrangement uses TRBV12-5 and TRBJ1-2, with D unclear. Sequencing was done on a sample of PBMCs. The CDR3 reads CASALGHRVDYSF. CDR3 DNA sequence: TGTGCTAGTGCCCTAGGTCATAGGGTTGACTACTCCTTC.